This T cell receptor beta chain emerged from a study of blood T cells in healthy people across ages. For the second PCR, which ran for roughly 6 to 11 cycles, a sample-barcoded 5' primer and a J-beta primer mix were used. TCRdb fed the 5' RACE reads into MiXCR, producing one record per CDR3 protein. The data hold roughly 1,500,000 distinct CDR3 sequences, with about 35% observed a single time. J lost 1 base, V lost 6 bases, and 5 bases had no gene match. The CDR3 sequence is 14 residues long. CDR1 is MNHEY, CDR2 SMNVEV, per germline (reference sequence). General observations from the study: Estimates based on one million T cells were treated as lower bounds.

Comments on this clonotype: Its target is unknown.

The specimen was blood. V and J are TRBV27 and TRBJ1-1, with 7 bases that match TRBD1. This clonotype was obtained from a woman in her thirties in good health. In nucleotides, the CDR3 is TGTGCCAGCAGGTGGACAGGAGCGAACACTGAAGCTTTCTTT. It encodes CASRWTGANTEAFF.